This TCR beta chain stems from a study of shared clonotypes between healthy human individuals. In the study overall: The donor group consisted of two women and three men, aged 18 to 49.

Notes on the study in general: A limitation of the genetic and exposure-history diversity represented arose from few donors. Non-shared clonotypes were found to have lower generation probabilities than the clonotypes that were shared by all four of the sorted-subset donors.

CD45RO-negative cells were positively selected for CCR7, leaving out terminally differentiated effector memory CD45RA+ cells. To note about this clone: What it recognizes is unknown. Additional DNA sequences in this sample encode the identical CDR3.

In germline, CDR1 is MNHEY, CDR2 SMNVEV (reference sequence). This CDR3 has 14 amino acids. V was cut by 4 bases and J by 2 bases, with 11 bases left in between. This table comes from immunoSEQ multiplex PCR, and its TCRdb copy is limited to in-frame clones, with some not included. The repertoire includes a few million clones, approximately 92% of them detected once, and roughly 1.7% sits in the top ten. The V call is TRBV27, the J call TRBJ2-5; D assignment may be TRBD1 or TRBD2 (5 bases each). Sequenced: naive CD8+ T cells from PBMCs. This clonotype was obtained from a man younger than 30 in good health. Some clones in this sample may be carry-over from other donors' samples. This CDR3 is CASSSGTAQETQYF. The CDR3 DNA follows: TGTGCCAGCAGTTCTGGGACGGCACAAGAGACCCAGTACTTC.